This T cell receptor (beta chain) was observed in a study of molecular identifiers for immune sequencing clone quantification. TCRdb analysed the PCR reads with MiXCR anew, one entry per CDR3 protein. The table includes 300,000 to 400,000 distinct CDR3 sequences, 24% detected once. On this clonotype itself: This may be a read error, as it is one base from a much larger clone.

From germline, CDR1 is GTSNPN and CDR2 SVGIG (reference sequence). Trimming stripped 7 bases from V and 1 base from J, with 13 bases between. This CDR3 comprises 13 residues. The sample was naive CD8+ T cells from blood, with Jurkat cell RNA spiked in. Documented subset: FACS-sorted CD8+CD4-CCR7+CD45RA+ naive T cells. V is TRBV30 and J is TRBJ2-5, with D perhaps TRBD1 (6 bases). This clonotype was obtained from a human donor in good health. Some libraries in this study had Jurkat cell RNA spiked in. The CDR3 DNA sequence: TGTGCCTCCGAGGGGGACACCCAAGAGACCCAGTACTTC. The encoded protein is CASEGDTQETQYF.